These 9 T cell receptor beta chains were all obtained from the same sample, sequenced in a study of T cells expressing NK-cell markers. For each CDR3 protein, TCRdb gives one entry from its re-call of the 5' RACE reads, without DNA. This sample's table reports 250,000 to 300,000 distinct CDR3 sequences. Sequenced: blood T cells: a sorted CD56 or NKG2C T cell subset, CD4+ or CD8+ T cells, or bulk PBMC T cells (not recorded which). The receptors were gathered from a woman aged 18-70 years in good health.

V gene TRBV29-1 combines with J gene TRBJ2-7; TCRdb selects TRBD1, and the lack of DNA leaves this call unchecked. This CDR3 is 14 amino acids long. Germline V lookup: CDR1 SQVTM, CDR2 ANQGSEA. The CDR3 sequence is CVELGGGETYEQYF.

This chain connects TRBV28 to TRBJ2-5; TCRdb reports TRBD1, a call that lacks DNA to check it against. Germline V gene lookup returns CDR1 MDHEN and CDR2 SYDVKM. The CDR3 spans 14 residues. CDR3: CASSQRGFRETQYF.

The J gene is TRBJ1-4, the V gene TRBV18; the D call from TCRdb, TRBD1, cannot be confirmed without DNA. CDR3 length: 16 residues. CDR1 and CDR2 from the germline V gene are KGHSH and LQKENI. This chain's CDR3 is CASSPSSGQGGEKLFF.

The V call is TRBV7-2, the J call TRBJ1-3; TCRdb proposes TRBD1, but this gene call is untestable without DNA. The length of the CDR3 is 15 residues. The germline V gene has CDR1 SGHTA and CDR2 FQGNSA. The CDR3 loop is CASRIQTASGNTIYF.

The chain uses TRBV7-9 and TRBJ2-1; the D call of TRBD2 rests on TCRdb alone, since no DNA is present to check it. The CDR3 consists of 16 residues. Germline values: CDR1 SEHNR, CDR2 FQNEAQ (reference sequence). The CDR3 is CASSLGPAGADNEQFF. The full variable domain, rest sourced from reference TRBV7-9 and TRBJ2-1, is DTGVSQNPRHKITKRGQNVTFRCDPISEHNRLYWYRQTLGQGPEFLTYFQNEAQLEKSRLLSDRFSAERPKGSFSTLEIQRTEQGDSAMYLCASSLGPAGADNEQFFGPGTRLTVL.

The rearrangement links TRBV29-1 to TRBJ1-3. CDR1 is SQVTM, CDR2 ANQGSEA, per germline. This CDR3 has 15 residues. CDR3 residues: CSVGNLQGAGNTIYF.

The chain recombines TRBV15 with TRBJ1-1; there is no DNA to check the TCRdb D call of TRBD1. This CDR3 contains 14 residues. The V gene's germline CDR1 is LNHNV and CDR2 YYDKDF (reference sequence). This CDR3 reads CATSPRVVRTEAFF.

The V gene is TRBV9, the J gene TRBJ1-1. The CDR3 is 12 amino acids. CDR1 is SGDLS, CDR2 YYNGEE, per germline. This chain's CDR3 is CASSIVNTEAFF.

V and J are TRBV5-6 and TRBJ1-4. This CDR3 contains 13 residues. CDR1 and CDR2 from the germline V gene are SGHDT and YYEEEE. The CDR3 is CASSPRTDEKLFF.